This T cell receptor beta chain was profiled in a study of T cell responses to AZD1222 COVID-19 vaccine. Remarks on this clone: Its antigen is currently unknown.

Here immunoSEQ multiplex PCR was the method, and the copy in TCRdb shows in-frame clones only, minus some. The data show about 83,000 clones, roughly 83% seen once. General study points: Along spike, vaccine-associated CD4 TCRs were found throughout, with dominance at 160-218 and 743-854.

CDR1 is MDHEN, CDR2 SYDVKM, per germline. The CDR3 contains 14 residues. After removal of 6 bases from V and 0 bases from J, the junction contained 2 bases not matched to a gene. The source material was peripheral blood, sampled on day 0 of AZD1222 vaccination. This rearrangement joins TRBV28 to TRBJ1-1, with 9 bases lining up with TRBD1. The TCR comes from an adult in good health. The chain's CDR3 is CASRGTGLNTEAFF. The CDR3 DNA follows: TGTGCCAGCAGGGGGACAGGGCTGAACACTGAAGCTTTCTTT.